The 19 T cell receptor beta chains presented below share a single source sample, sequenced in a study of blood T cell repertoires in COVID-19. Sequencing used immunoSEQ multiplex PCR; TCRdb keeps in-frame clones, though not all of them. The sample holds more than 300,000 clones, roughly 90% seen once. The sequencing sample was made of PBMCs or T cells enriched from blood (not recorded which). The receptor set was obtained from a woman aged 25-40 years who had recovered from COVID-19.

The chain recombines TRBV27 with TRBJ2-3, with 11 bases identical to TRBD1. The V gene end was trimmed by 9 bases and the J gene end by 4 bases; junction bases not matched to a gene: 6. The CDR3 totals 14 residues. Germline lookup yields CDR1 MNHEY and CDR2 SMNVEV (reference sequence). CDR3 nucleotide sequence: TGTGCCAGTAATCCGGGACAGGGGGCAGATACGCAGTATTTT. Encoded protein: CASNPGQGADTQYF.

The CDR3 DNA sequence: TGTGCCAGCAGCGGGCGGGGATGGGGCTACACCTTC. Its translation is CASSGRGWGYTF. V is TRBV9 and J is TRBJ1-2, with D unclear. The CDR3 loop spans 12 amino acids. The germline V and J ends were trimmed by 3 bases and 8 bases, with 11 bases remaining between them. Germline CDR1 is SGDLS and CDR2 is YYNGEE.

This rearrangement joins TRBV27 to TRBJ1-4, with a possible D match to TRBD1 (5 bases). Germline V gives CDR1 MNHEY, CDR2 SMNVEV (reference sequence). With 9 bases removed from V and 0 bases from J, the gap between germline ends came to 20 bases. The CDR3 contains 17 residues. CDR3 sequence reads: CARTEEDSLATNEKLFF. The CDR3 bases are TGTGCCAGGACAGAAGAAGACAGCCTTGCAACTAATGAAAAACTGTTTTTT.

The J gene is TRBJ1-1, the V gene TRBV4-1; 9 nucleotides line up with TRBD1. Trimming took 1 base from V and 1 from J; bases not matched to a gene: 4. CDR1 is MGHRA and CDR2 is YSYEKL in the germline V gene. The CDR3 has 16 residues. In DNA form, the CDR3 reads TGCGCCAGCAGCCAAGTACAGGGGGCTAGGAACACTGAAGCTTTCTTT. Translation gives CASSQVQGARNTEAFF.

The chain links TRBV9 to TRBJ2-7, with no clear D. Deletions cut 3 bases from V and 7 bases from J, with 17 bases between. CDR1 is SGDLS and CDR2 is YYNGEE in the germline V gene. This CDR3 region has 14 residues. The CDR3 DNA sequence: TGTGCCAGCAGCGGGCCGTCAGGTCTTGGGGAGCAGTACTTC. Translating gives CASSGPSGLGEQYF.

The chain links TRBV11-3 to TRBJ1-1; TRBD1 might be the D (6 bases). V shed 2 bases and J shed 1 base, with 14 bases lying between them. This CDR3 comprises 16 residues. Germline V lookup: CDR1 SGHNT, CDR2 YENEEA. CDR3 DNA sequence: TGTGCCAGCAGCTTATCCCCCGCAGGGGCGAACACTGAAGCTTTCTTT. Protein product: CASSLSPAGANTEAFF.

This clone occurred a few times. The chain couples TRBV27 to TRBJ2-7, with 7 bases fitting TRBD1. CDR3 length equals 13 residues. Losses at the gene ends were 6 bases for V and 0 bases for J; bases not matched to a gene: 2. Germline V gene lookup returns CDR1 MNHEY and CDR2 SMNVEV (reference sequence). CDR3 coding DNA: TGTGCCAGCAGGTCAGGGGGCTCCTACGAGCAGTACTTC. It codes for CASRSGGSYEQYF.

The chain recombines TRBV9 with TRBJ1-1; no definite D call. This CDR3 is 14 amino acids long. Germline loops: CDR1 SGDLS, CDR2 YYNGEE. V dropped 4 bases and J dropped 4 bases, with 14 bases sitting between them. The CDR3 nucleotides are TGTGCCAGCAGCCCCCCTAGAGGGTGCACTGAAGCTTTCTTT. Translated: CASSPPRGCTEAFF.

Points on this clone: Because the CDR3's place on the DNA is in doubt, the DNA is left out and the CDR3 is given as listed by TCRdb. V usage is TRBV6-5 and J usage is TRBJ2-7; the D call TRBD2 from the table was never checked on the DNA. The germline V gene encodes CDR1 MNHEY and CDR2 SVGAGI. The CDR3 totals 15 residues, both ends included. The CDR3 here is CASSTSTGSGYEQYF.

This clone has just one count. V gene TRBV3-1 (or the pseudogene TRBV3-2) combines with J gene TRBJ2-2; 14 positions agree with TRBD2. There are 16 residues in the CDR3. Germline V gene sequence: CDR1 LGHDT, CDR2 YNNKEL (reference sequence). J lost 7 bases, V lost 4 bases, and 5 bases had no gene match. The CDR3, as DNA: TGTGCCAGCAGCCCGACTAGCGGGGGGGCATACGGGGAGCTGTTTTTT. As protein: CASSPTSGGAYGELFF.

This rearrangement joins TRBV6-2 or TRBV6-3 to TRBJ1-2; D may be TRBD1 (6 bases). Trimming cost V 5 bases and J 6 bases, with 16 bases left between them. Germline lookup yields CDR1 MNHEY and CDR2 SVGEGT. This CDR3 contains 14 residues. CDR3: CASSDLGGGHGYTF. CDR3 nucleotide sequence: TGTGCCAGCAGTGACCTCGGCGGGGGGCATGGCTACACCTTC.

The rearrangement links TRBV20-1 to TRBJ1-1, with D perhaps TRBD1 (5 bases). CDR1 and CDR2 (germline): DFQATT, SNEGSKA (reference sequence). The CDR3 spans 13 residues. V lost 3 bases and J 0 bases, leaving 8 bases between the germline ends. The DNA of the CDR3 is TGCAGTGCTAGTGTACAGGTGAACACTGAAGCTTTCTTT. This encodes CSASVQVNTEAFF.

This chain links TRBV7-8 with TRBJ2-3; D gene unclear. The germline V and J ends were trimmed by 5 bases and 2 bases, with 5 bases remaining between them. The CDR3 contains 12 residues. Germline V lookup: CDR1 SGHVS, CDR2 FQNEAQ. Here the CDR3 reads CASSLYTDTQYF. CDR3 sequence (DNA): TGTGCCAGCAGCCTATACACAGATACGCAGTATTTT.

V and J are TRBV2 and TRBJ2-3; D uncertain. CDR3 length: 13 residues. Between the trimmed V and J ends, which lost 6 bases and 4 bases, there was a span of 11 bases. The V gene's germline CDR1 is SNHLY and CDR2 FYNNEI. In DNA form, the CDR3 reads TGTGCCAGCAGCCCCCTGGTAGCAGATACGCAGTATTTT. The encoded protein is CASSPLVADTQYF.

The chain employs TRBV7-9 and TRBJ1-4, with a possible D match to TRBD1 (5 bases). The CDR3 length is 14 residues. V lost 1 base and J lost 8, with 11 bases in between. Germline CDR1 SEHNR, CDR2 FQNEAQ (reference sequence). CDR3 sequence (DNA): TGTGCCAGCAGCTTAGGGGGCGAATCGGAAAAACTGTTTTTT. Amino acids: CASSLGGESEKLFF.

The chain combines TRBV13 with TRBJ1-2; 10 bases map to TRBD1. CDR3 size: 16 residues. Germline assignment: CDR1 PRHDT and CDR2 FYEKMQ (reference sequence). With 5 bases clipped from V and 2 bases from J, the junction kept 8 bases outside the gene matches. The CDR3 nucleotides are TGTGCCAGCAGCCGGGACAGGGGCCGCCGCAACTATGGCTACACCTTC. Translation gives CASSRDRGRRNYGYTF.

This clone was counted once. This CDR3 is also generated by other DNA sequences in the sample. CDR3 loop: CASSPGQGAQPQHF. CDR3 bases: TGTGCCAGCAGCCCAGGACAGGGTGCGCAGCCCCAGCATTTT. The chain has TRBV28 and TRBJ1-5; 8 bases fit TRBD1. The CDR3 length is 14 residues. With V trimmed by 6 bases and J by 7 bases, 8 bases remained unmatched. Germline V lookup: CDR1 MDHEN, CDR2 SYDVKM.

The rearrangement joins TRBV19 to TRBJ1-2; weak D call: TRBD1 (6 bases). V dropped 5 bases and J dropped 2 bases, with 9 bases sitting between them. Per germline, CDR1 LNHDA and CDR2 SQIVND (reference sequence). The CDR3 extends over 13 amino acids. CDR3 DNA sequence: TGTGCCAGTAGTTCGGACAGCAACTATGGCTACACCTTC. Translation: CASSSDSNYGYTF.

The chain has TRBV6-2 or TRBV6-3 and TRBJ1-5; 11 positions agree with TRBD1. Germline values: CDR1 MNHEY, CDR2 SVGEGT. V gave up 4 bases and J gave up 7 bases; unmatched junction bases: 3. This CDR3 has 14 amino acids. The CDR3 bases are TGTGCCAGCAGTTGGACAGGGGGCTTACAGCCCCAGCATTTT. Translating gives CASSWTGGLQPQHF.